This T cell receptor beta chain was identified in a study of shared clonotypes between healthy human individuals. Findings and caveats of the study: Generation probabilities were higher for clonotypes shared across all four sorted-subset donors than for unshared ones. Generally, naive subsets (rather than memory subsets) showed larger estimated richness.

Comment on this clone: Its antigen is unknown.

V was cut by 0 bases and J by 0 bases, with 9 bases left in between. The CDR3 is made up of 15 amino acids. Germline lookup yields CDR1 SGHNT and CDR2 YYREEE (reference sequence). Every subset had its genomic DNA shared out evenly among several immunoSEQ plates. In the original processing: Filtering differed, since immunoSEQ gave only junction sequences and no quality scores. Using immunoSEQ multiplex PCR, the repertoire was profiled, and TCRdb retains in-frame clones only, with some absent. V and J calls and clone size are those listed in that table; D and trimming were worked out from the DNA. Seen here are under 1,100,000 clones, around 78% observed once, and the top ten hold 0.6% to 0.7%.

This sequence was found in a young man in good health. Some clones in this sample may be carry-over from other donors' samples. This rearrangement joins TRBV5-4 to TRBJ1-1; D unclear. Specimen: memory CD4+ T cells from PBMCs. Indicated subset: CD45RA-negative fraction. The CDR3 is CASSLETHMNTEAFF. Here the CDR3 DNA reads TGTGCCAGCAGCTTGGAAACGCACATGAACACTGAAGCTTTCTTT.